This T cell receptor (beta chain) comes out of a study of STAT3 mutations in large granular lymphocyte leukemia. The study's findings and limits: At least one immunodominant TCR beta clonotype appeared in every T-cell large granular lymphocyte leukemia patient. After therapy, about 30% of the 18 patients switched clonotypes, all new clones STAT3 wild type. Some patients had dominant TCR clones larger than their STAT3 mutant burden. Samples missed the first appearance of the clone.

The method was immunoSEQ multiplex PCR; TCRdb's version includes in-frame clones alone and lacks a portion of them. The table shows about 12,000 clones, with 85% occurring only once. Worth noting for this clone: Its antigen is undetermined.

Germline CDR1 reads SGHVS; CDR2 reads FNYEAQ. There are 15 residues in the CDR3. The V and J ends lost 0 bases and 3 bases respectively, with 12 bases between them. This clonotype originated in a man at least 80 years old with T-cell large granular lymphocyte leukemia. Some clones in this sample may be carry-over from other donors' samples. What was sequenced was peripheral blood mononuclear cells. This chain uses TRBV7-6 with TRBJ2-7, with D perhaps TRBD1 (6 bases). CDR3: CASSLAQGTGYEQYF. Written as DNA, the CDR3 is TGTGCCAGCAGCTTAGCACAGGGAACCGGCTACGAGCAGTACTTC. The variable domain in full, completed from reference TRBV7-6 and TRBJ2-7, reads GAGVSQSPRYKVTKRGQDVALRCDPISGHVSLYWYRQALGQGPEFLTYFNYEAQQDKSGLPNDRFSAERPEGSISTLTIQRTEQRDSAMYRCASSLAQGTGYEQYFGPGTRLTVT.